The clone carrying this T cell receptor beta chain was seen at least ten times. Cells stained for CD3, CD4, CD8, CD45RA, CD27 and viability were sorted into four CD45RA/CD27 subsets. The beta constant-region primer was an equimolar mix of two oligonucleotides covering TRBC1 and TRBC2. Ligation attached a single-stranded oligonucleotide with a 12-nucleotide UMI and the SP2 primer to the cDNA 3' end. Nested alpha and beta constant-region primers with the SP2 primer drove four PCR rounds on ligated cDNA. TCRdb processed the UMI-ligation and nested PCR reads anew with MiXCR; each CDR3 protein has one entry. This sample has tens of thousands of distinct CDR3 sequences, with under 15% found just once. The sample is drawn from a study of naive and memory T cell subsets. V was trimmed by 0 bases and J by 3 bases, leaving 6 bases between them. Germline loops: CDR1 SGHDT, CDR2 YYEEEE. CDR3 length: 14 amino acids.

The sequence came from a human donor in good health. This chain links TRBV5-6 with TRBJ1-4; D is ambiguous. The specimen sequenced was central memory CD4+ T cells from blood. The CDR3 region has the DNA TGTGCCAGCAGCTTGGTACTGCCTAATGAAAAACTGTTTTTT. It encodes CASSLVLPNEKLFF.